This section outlines one TCR beta chain sequence together with its context. Its target is not known. The CDR3 contains 15 residues. V lost 4 bases and J lost 7; bases outside the gene matches: 5. Germline-derived CDR1 and CDR2 are SGHRS and YFSETQ. These data are taken from a study of T cell responses to AZD1222 COVID-19 vaccine. Findings of the study overall: The study found Spike-specific TCR breadth and depth rose after two AZD1222 doses.

Libraries were prepared by immunoSEQ multiplex PCR; TCRdb keeps only in-frame clonotypes and omits some of them. Among about 160,000 clones, roughly 88% were seen once, and the ten largest hold over 4%. The chain combines TRBV5-1 with TRBJ1-6, with 10 bases matching TRBD1. This clonotype originated in an adult who received the AZD1222 COVID-19 vaccine. The material sequenced was peripheral blood, taken 28 days after the second AZD1222 dose. The CDR3 spells CASSTGQGLNSPLHF. The CDR3 bases are TGCGCCAGCAGCACGGGACAGGGGTTAAATTCACCCCTCCACTTT.